The rows below give T cell receptor beta chains drawn from one sample of a study of blood T cell repertoires in COVID-19. TCRdb's copy holds only in-frame clones and misses some; the assay was immunoSEQ multiplex PCR. Altogether around 180,000 clones are present, 74% being singletons, with the ten largest covering less than 3%. Sequenced: peripheral blood. All receptors come from a woman of 80 years or more with acute or convalescent COVID-19. The CDR3 runs from the conserved cysteine through the conserved F or W. Each record gives: clone size, J gene, D gene, V gene, CDR3 DNA, CDR3 protein. A D gene is named only where the DNA matches it firmly. Expanded clones get a size class; other rows say once, few or many, or leave the size out.

>.|TRBJ2-1|TRBD2|TRBV11-3
TGTGCCAGCAGCTTGGCTAGCGGGTACAATGAGCAGTTCTTC
CASSLASGYNEQFF
>.|TRBJ1-2|.|TRBV3-1/TRBV3-2
TGTGCCAGCAGCCTCCAATTGACAGTCCCCTATGGCTACACCTTC
CASSLQLTVPYGYTF
>.|TRBJ2-2|TRBD2|TRBV30
TGTGCCTGGAGTGGACTAGCGGGAGAGAGCGGGGAGCTGTTTTTT
CAWSGLAGESGELFF
>.|TRBJ2-1|TRBD1|TRBV28
TGTGCCAGTAGGACAGGGGAAGGGTACAATGAGCAGTTCTTC
CASRTGEGYNEQFF
>once|TRBJ1-1|.|TRBV5-1
TGCGCCAGCAGCCCCGGGGGGGCGGGCACTGAAGCTTTCTTT
CASSPGGAGTEAFF
>.|TRBJ1-3|TRBD1|TRBV27
TGTGCCAGCAGTTCCCACAGGGGTGGAAACACCATATATTTT
CASSSHRGGNTIYF
>.|TRBJ2-5|TRBD2|TRBV5-1
TGCGCCAGCAGAGCTGCGGGGGTGGGCCAAGAGACCCAGTACTTC
CASRAAGVGQETQYF
>.|TRBJ1-5|.|TRBV10-3
TGTGCCATCAGTCCCCGACAGACTAATCAGCCCCAGCATTTT
CAISPRQTNQPQHF
>.|TRBJ1-5|.|TRBV2
TGTGCCAGCAGAGACAGTAGCAATCAGCCCCAGCATTTT
CASRDSSNQPQHF
>once|TRBJ2-5|.|TRBV7-9
TGTGCCAGCAGGGACTACTACCAAGAGACCCAGTACTTC
CASRDYYQETQYF
>.|TRBJ2-1|.|TRBV11-2
TGTGCCAGCAGCTTAGGTCGGTTTGATACGCAGGGGTACAATGAGCAGTTCTTC
CASSLGRFDTQGYNEQFF
>once|TRBJ2-1|.|TRBV4-2
TGTGCCAGCAGCCAAGGGTCTAGGAATGAGCAGTTCTTC
CASSQGSRNEQFF
>.|TRBJ2-2|.|TRBV12-5
TGTGCTAGTGGTCGGGACACCGGGGAGCTGTTTTTT
CASGRDTGELFF
>.|TRBJ1-1|.|TRBV20-1
TGCAGTGCGAGGCCCGGGATTGAAGCTTTCTTT
CSARPGIEAFF
>once|TRBJ2-7|TRBD2|TRBV5-4
TGTGCCAGCAGCTCGGGACTAGCGGGATTCTACGAGCAGTACTTC
CASSSGLAGFYEQYF
>.|TRBJ1-5|.|TRBV4-1
TGCGCCAGCAGCCGGACCTACACGGGGGGCAATCAGCCCCAGCATTTT
CASSRTYTGGNQPQHF
>.|TRBJ2-3|TRBD2|TRBV7-9
TGTGCCAGCAGCTTAGTGAGCGGGAGCGCCCTACGTCAAGATACGCAGTATTTT
CASSLVSGSALRQDTQYF
>few|TRBJ2-7|.|TRBV7-3
TGTGCCAGCAGCTTAACAGGGCAGGGCCACGAGCAGTACTTC
CASSLTGQGHEQYF
>.|TRBJ2-5|TRBD2|TRBV28
TGTGCCAGCAGTCCGGGACTAGCGGGACAAGAGACCCAGTACTTC
CASSPGLAGQETQYF
>.|TRBJ1-5|TRBD1|TRBV19
TGTGCCAGTAGTATCCAAACAGGGGGCGGTCAGCCCCAGCATTTT
CASSIQTGGGQPQHF
>.|TRBJ2-2|.|TRBV27
TGTGCCAGCAGTCTCACCGGGGAGCTGTTTTTT
CASSLTGELFF
>.|TRBJ1-5|.|TRBV18
TGTGCCAGCTCACCGATGACAGCCGATAGCAATCAGCCCCAGCATTTT
CASSPMTADSNQPQHF
>.|TRBJ2-1|TRBD2|TRBV5-1
TGCGCCAGCAGCTTGTTAACGGGAGGGCCAAATGAGCAGTTCTTC
CASSLLTGGPNEQFF